This T cell receptor (beta chain) originates from a study of CD8 T cells in ankylosing spondylitis. General study results and limits: A motif in TCR beta, a set of eight or nine highly homologous variants, appeared characteristic of ankylosing spondylitis blood.

This clonotype was detected ten times or more. Its specificity is not known. Scientists made TCR beta libraries using quantitative 5'-RACE with molecular barcodes. TCRdb recomputed calls from the 5' RACE reads with MiXCR, one row per CDR3 protein. The table has about 540,000 distinct CDR3 sequences, more than 9.5% seen once; the top ten hold around 7%. Germline CDR1 is DFQATT and CDR2 is SNEGSKA (reference sequence). Trimming took off 1 base at V and 6 bases at J, with 7 bases between the two ends. The CDR3 length is 11 residues. The sequenced material came from blood, either unsorted or a sorted T cell fraction (not recorded which). The source of this sequence is a male donor with ankylosing spondylitis. The J gene is TRBJ2-7, the V gene TRBV20-1; D is unresolved. The CDR3 reads CSARARGEQYF. CDR3 nucleotides: TGCAGTGCTAGAGCAAGAGGCGAGCAGTACTTC.